The T cell receptor (beta chain) described here comes from a study of cytomegalovirus exposure and HLA in healthy donors. Germline loops: CDR1 MNHNS, CDR2 SASEGT. Between the trimmed V and J ends, which lost 5 bases and 4 bases, there was a span of 9 bases. CDR3 size: 14 residues. Details on this clone: Its antigen is unidentified.

Study-level points and caveats: Highly shared variants forming one cluster were likely a sequencing artifact.

The study ran its PCR with 60 Vbeta and 13 Jbeta primers. Only in-frame clones appear in the TCRdb table, and some are missing; sequencing was by immunoSEQ multiplex PCR. The profile shows 95,000 to 150,000 clones, 70% to 75% of them singletons. The specimen sequenced was PBMCs. V is TRBV6-1 and J is TRBJ2-6, with D tentatively TRBD1 (6 bases). The sequence was obtained from a woman between 35 and 50 years old in good health and CMV-seronegative. The CDR3 region is CASSTGSGANVLTF. As DNA, the CDR3 is TGTGCCAGCAGTACAGGGTCCGGGGCCAACGTCCTGACTTTC.